Below, 26 T cell receptor beta chains from the same sample are listed, as sequenced in a study of beta chain features in type 1 diabetes. Study conclusions and caveats: The study found moderately but significantly shorter TCRB CDR3s in all four CD4+ subsets of Type 1 diabetes patients.

Isolated RNA was reverse transcribed in full, so expressed TCRB transcripts were sequenced. The assay was immunoSEQ multiplex PCR, and TCRdb's table has in-frame clones only and misses some. The sample carries roughly 730,000 clones, roughly 13% recorded once. What these receptors recognize is not known. Input material: naive CD4+ T cells from blood. Receptors originate from a man aged 18 to 29 with type 1 diabetes.

This chain links TRBV7-9 with TRBJ1-2; 9 bases fit TRBD1. The CDR3 is 14 amino acids. Losses at the gene ends were 3 bases for V and 6 bases for J; bases not matched to a gene: 5. The germline gives CDR1 SEHNR, CDR2 FQNEAQ (reference sequence). CDR3 loop: CASSFKDRGDGYTF. The CDR3 coding sequence is TGTGCCAGCAGCTTTAAGGACAGGGGCGATGGCTACACCTTC. Filled out from reference TRBV7-9 and TRBJ1-2, the complete variable domain reads DTGVSQNPRHKITKRGQNVTFRCDPISEHNRLYWYRQTLGQGPEFLTYFQNEAQLEKSRLLSDRFSAERPKGSFSTLEIQRTEQGDSAMYLCASSFKDRGDGYTFGSGTRLTVV.

V is TRBV2 and J is TRBJ1-1; no definite D call. Germline V gene data show CDR1 as SNHLY and CDR2 as FYNNEI. The germline V and J ends were trimmed by 7 bases and 2 bases, with 11 bases remaining between them. The CDR3 sequence is 13 residues long. CDR3 in amino acids: CASTFAANTEAFF. In nucleotides, the CDR3 is TGTGCCAGCACGTTCGCAGCTAACACTGAAGCTTTCTTT.

This clone has at least ten counts. This chain uses TRBV7-2 with TRBJ2-1; the match to TRBD2 covers 8 bases. The germline CDR1 and CDR2 sequences are SGHTA and FQGNSA. This CDR3 contains 17 residues. With V trimmed by 2 bases and J by 4 bases, 10 bases remained unmatched. The CDR3 region is CASSLRSLASGYNEQFF. CDR3 coding DNA: TGTGCCAGCAGCTTACGTTCGTTGGCTAGCGGGTACAATGAGCAGTTCTTC.

The sample holds a few counts of this clone. The germline gene is not matched at one end of the junction; a read error may be the cause. V is TRBV2 and J is TRBJ1-1, with 8 bases fitting TRBD1. The CDR3 length is 11 residues. Germline loops: CDR1 SNHLY, CDR2 FYNNEI. In nucleotides, the CDR3 is TGTGCCAGCAGTGACGACAGGGGCCCGTGCTTT. Its protein is CASSDDRGPCF.

V gene TRBV6-5 combines with J gene TRBJ2-7; TRBD2 matches 7 bases. Trimming removed 6 bases from V and 2 bases from J; junction bases left unmatched: 4. The length of the CDR3 is 13 residues. Per germline, CDR1 MNHEY and CDR2 SVGAGI. The CDR3 region has the DNA TGTGCCAGCAGGACCGCGGGGGCCTACGAGCAGTACTTC. It codes for CASRTAGAYEQYF.

The V call is TRBV7-2, the J call TRBJ2-7; D ambiguous. CDR1 and CDR2 (germline): SGHTA, FQGNSA. CDR3 length equals 11 residues. The V gene lost 5 bases and the J gene lost 6 bases, with 8 bases spanning the gap. The CDR3 loop reads CASSQEAEQYF. CDR3 coding DNA: TGTGCCAGCAGCCAAGAAGCCGAGCAGTACTTC. Full variable domain (outside the CDR3, taken from reference TRBV7-2 and TRBJ2-7): GAGVSQSPSNKVTEKGKDVELRCDPISGHTALYWYRQSLGQGLEFLIYFQGNSAPDKSGLPSDRFSAERTGGSVSTLTIQRTQQEDSAVYLCASSQEAEQYFGPGTRLTVT.

This chain joins TRBV5-6 and TRBJ2-5, with no clear D. CDR1 is SGHDT and CDR2 is YYEEEE in the germline V gene. V lost 0 bases to trimming and J lost 5 bases, with 11 bases between them. The CDR3 sequence is 14 residues long. The chain's CDR3 is CASSLVQQTETQYF. CDR3 nucleotide sequence: TGTGCCAGCAGCTTGGTTCAACAAACTGAGACCCAGTACTTC.

The rearrangement joins TRBV11-2 to TRBJ1-1; no reliable D call. There are 15 residues in the CDR3. Germline CDR1 is SGHAT and CDR2 is FQNNGV. V was trimmed by 5 bases and J by 8 bases, leaving 21 bases between them. CDR3 sequence (DNA): TGTGCCAGCAGCCCCGTAATTTCGAGGGCTGGGGAAGCTTTCTTT. Encoded protein: CASSPVISRAGEAFF.

A few counts support this clone. The chain employs TRBV27 and TRBJ2-2; tentative D call: TRBD1 (5 bases). The CDR3 has 16 amino acids. V was shortened by 3 bases and J by 5 bases, with 16 bases between the two germline ends. CDR1 is MNHEY and CDR2 is SMNVEV in the germline V gene (reference sequence). CDR3 DNA: TGTGCCAGCAGTTTGATGGCGGCAGGGTGGACCGGGGAGCTGTTTTTT. This codes for CASSLMAAGWTGELFF.

The gene calls are TRBV27 and TRBJ2-3; 7 bases are a match to TRBD2. V shed 10 bases and J 2 bases; nucleotides not matched to a gene: 12. Germline CDR1 and CDR2: MNHEY and SMNVEV (reference sequence). This CDR3 region has 15 residues. The chain's CDR3 is CAISPSGTLTDTQYF. CDR3 coding DNA: TGTGCCATCAGCCCCAGCGGGACTCTCACAGATACGCAGTATTTT.

This clone occurred a few times. The rearrangement uses TRBV13 and TRBJ1-5, with TRBD1 as a possible D gene (6 bases). The CDR3 is 13 amino acids. Germline V gives CDR1 PRHDT, CDR2 FYEKMQ (reference sequence). Trimming pared 5 bases from V and 2 bases from J, leaving 7 bases between. The CDR3 DNA sequence: TGTGCCAGCAGCCGACAGGGCAATCAGCCCCAGCATTTT. It encodes CASSRQGNQPQHF.

This chain connects TRBV6-5 to TRBJ1-1, with D hard to call. Germline CDR1 MNHEY, CDR2 SVGAGI. Trimming took off 6 bases at V and 1 base at J, with 12 bases between the two ends. The CDR3 is 14 residues long. CDR3 in amino acids: CASRERTANTEAFF. The CDR3 nucleotides read TGTGCCAGCAGGGAGAGGACTGCGAACACTGAAGCTTTCTTT.

The sample holds a few counts of this clone. J is TRBJ2-5 and V is TRBV18, with D perhaps being TRBD1 or TRBD2 (6 bases each). Between the trimmed V and J ends, which lost 6 bases and 2 bases, there was a span of 22 bases. CDR3 length: 17 residues. The germline V gene has CDR1 KGHSH and CDR2 LQKENI. The CDR3 is CASSRFEGGGNQETQYF. In nucleotides, the CDR3 is TGTGCCAGCTCCCGGTTCGAGGGGGGCGGAAATCAAGAGACCCAGTACTTC.

The chain is built from TRBV11-2 and TRBJ1-4; TRBD1 is a possible D gene (5 bases). Germline CDR1 SGHAT, CDR2 FQNNGV. CDR3 length equals 14 residues. V lost 4 bases and J 8 bases, leaving 14 bases between the germline ends. The CDR3 protein is CASSSQGGWEKLFF. CDR3 in DNA: TGTGCCAGCAGCTCGCAGGGAGGATGGGAAAAACTGTTTTTT. The full variable domain, rest sourced from reference TRBV11-2 and TRBJ1-4, is EAGVAQSPRYKIIEKRQSVAFWCNPISGHATLYWYQQILGQGPKLLIQFQNNGVVDDSQLPKDRFSAERLKGVDSTLKIQPAKLEDSAVYLCASSSQGGWEKLFFGSGTQLSVL.

The chain uses TRBV7-9 and TRBJ2-7; either TRBD1 or TRBD2 may fit D (5 bases each). The CDR3 has 12 amino acids. CDR1 is SEHNR, CDR2 FQNEAQ, per germline (reference sequence). V dropped 3 bases and J dropped 13 bases, with 16 bases sitting between them. The CDR3 reads CASSFPGTASYF. The CDR3 DNA is TGTGCCAGCAGCTTTCCCGGGACGGCCTCTTACTTC.

The V call is TRBV7-9, the J call TRBJ1-5, with D possibly being TRBD1 (5 bases). The V gene's germline CDR1 is SEHNR and CDR2 FQNEAQ (reference sequence). V lost 1 base and J 5 bases, leaving 9 bases between the germline ends. The CDR3 has 14 amino acids. This CDR3 is CASSLVREDQPQHF. For the CDR3, the DNA is TGTGCCAGCAGCTTAGTCAGGGAGGATCAGCCCCAGCATTTT.

This clone has more than one count but fewer than ten. This chain connects TRBV30 to TRBJ2-3, with D perhaps matching TRBD1 or TRBD2 (5 bases each). The CDR3 has 13 amino acids. V was pared by 7 bases and J by 2 bases, with 13 bases between. CDR1 is GTSNPN, CDR2 SVGIG, per germline (reference sequence). For the CDR3, the DNA is TGTGCCTCCTCAAGAGGGGCCACAGATACGCAGTATTTT. It is translated as CASSRGATDTQYF.

The V call is TRBV19, the J call TRBJ2-1; TRBD2 agrees at 8 bases. Trimming removed 7 bases from V and 7 bases from J; junction bases left unmatched: 12. CDR3 length: 15 residues. CDR1 is LNHDA and CDR2 is SQIVND in the germline V gene (reference sequence). CDR3 in amino acids: CASTAPGGPRNEQFF. In nucleotides, the CDR3 is TGTGCCAGTACCGCCCCGGGGGGGCCTCGGAATGAGCAGTTCTTC.

The chain carries TRBV19 and TRBJ1-5; 7 nucleotides line up with TRBD1. Germline V gives CDR1 LNHDA, CDR2 SQIVND (reference sequence). CDR3 length equals 15 residues. V trimming: 3 bases; J trimming: 0 bases; junction bases outside the gene matches: 2. DNA of the CDR3: TGTGCCAGTAGTATTTGGGACAGTAGCAATCAGCCCCAGCATTTT. Amino acid sequence: CASSIWDSSNQPQHF.

CDR3 nucleotide sequence: TGCGCCAGCAGCTTGCGGGGACAGTCTACGGAGACCCAGTACTTC. Translating gives CASSLRGQSTETQYF. The genes are TRBV5-1 and TRBJ2-5; 7 nucleotides line up with TRBD1. Losses at the gene ends were 1 base for V and 5 bases for J; bases not matched to a gene: 8. The CDR3 covers 15 residues. Per the germline V gene, CDR1 is SGHRS and CDR2 is YFSETQ.

The V gene is TRBV2, the J gene TRBJ1-5, with TRBD1 as a possible D gene (5 bases). Per the germline V gene, CDR1 is SNHLY and CDR2 is FYNNEI. This CDR3 comprises 15 residues. V dropped 4 bases and J dropped 0 bases, with 10 bases sitting between them. Here the CDR3 reads CASSGSGHSNQPQHF. The CDR3 DNA sequence: TGTGCCAGCAGTGGGTCAGGGCATAGCAATCAGCCCCAGCATTTT. The full variable domain, in which reference TRBV2 and TRBJ1-5 provide the parts outside the CDR3, is EPEVTQTPSHQVTQMGQEVILRCVPISNHLYFYWYRQILGQKVEFLVSFYNNEISEKSEIFDDQFSVERPDGSNFTLKIRSTKLEDSAMYFCASSGSGHSNQPQHFGDGTRLSIL.

The chain has TRBV15 and TRBJ2-6, with D perhaps matching TRBD1 or TRBD2 (5 bases each). The germline gives CDR1 LNHNV, CDR2 YYDKDF (reference sequence). The V gene lost 3 bases and the J gene lost 0 bases, with 9 bases spanning the gap. This CDR3 has 16 residues. CDR3 sequence (DNA): TGTGCCACCAGCAGCTGGGGGAGCTCTGGGGCCAACGTCCTGACTTTC. Protein product: CATSSWGSSGANVLTF. Variable domain in full (rest from reference TRBV15 and TRBJ2-6): DAMVIQNPRYQVTQFGKPVTLSCSQTLNHNVMYWYQQKSSQAPKLLFHYYDKDFNNEADTPDNFQSRRPNTSFCFLDIRSPGLGDTAMYLCATSSWGSSGANVLTFGAGSRLTVL.

This clone was detected only a few times. CDR3 coding DNA: TGCGCCAGCAGCTTGCCTGCGGGGCGCACAGATACGCAGTATTTT. Translating it yields CASSLPAGRTDTQYF. The chain couples TRBV5-1 to TRBJ2-3; the D gene is possibly TRBD2 (6 bases). V was pared by 1 base and J by 1 base, with 10 bases between. This CDR3 region has 15 residues. Germline V lookup: CDR1 SGHRS, CDR2 YFSETQ.

In its sample, this clone was seen a few times. J is TRBJ2-7 and V is TRBV9, with 12 bases aligning to TRBD2. Trimming removed 4 bases from V and 5 bases from J; junction bases left unmatched: 4. This CDR3 has 14 amino acids. Germline V gene lookup returns CDR1 SGDLS and CDR2 YYNGEE. CDR3: CASSLRLAGDEQYF. The CDR3 DNA is TGTGCCAGCAGCTTGCGACTAGCGGGGGACGAGCAGTACTTC. Drawing the rest from reference TRBV9 and TRBJ2-7, the complete variable domain is DSGVTQTPKHLITATGQRVTLRCSPRSGDLSVYWYQQSLDQGLQFLIQYYNGEERAKGNILERFSAQQFPDLHSELNLSSLELGDSALYFCASSLRLAGDEQYFGPGTRLTVT.

For the CDR3, the DNA is TGTGCCTGGGCCCCTGGGGGCTCTGGGGCCAACGTCCTGACTTTC. Its protein product is CAWAPGGSGANVLTF. This chain uses TRBV30 with TRBJ2-6; D may be TRBD1 or TRBD2 (5 bases each). Per the germline V gene, CDR1 is GTSNPN and CDR2 is SVGIG (reference sequence). The length of the CDR3 is 15 residues. Trimming removed 5 bases at V and 0 bases at J, with 11 bases between.

V is TRBV13 and J is TRBJ1-2; D perhaps matches TRBD1 (5 bases). The V end was cut by 5 bases, the J end by 6 bases, with 10 bases between. Germline lookup yields CDR1 PRHDT and CDR2 FYEKMQ (reference sequence). This CDR3 region has 12 residues. CDR3 residues: CASSRRQNGYTF. For the CDR3, the DNA is TGTGCCAGCAGCCGTCGACAGAATGGCTACACCTTC.